This T cell receptor beta chain was sequenced for a study of T cells in Graves' hyperthyroidism and ophthalmopathy (dated 2019 in TCRdb). Turning to the overall study: Peripheral blood was sampled at the time of initial diagnosis, prior to any treatment. To identify TCR V-J signatures that set the groups apart, the researchers used a discovery cohort of more than 95 patients, made up of under 45 with Graves' ophthalmopathy and 57 with stable Graves' hyperthyroidism. Prospective prediction of ophthalmopathy was tested in an independent validation cohort consisting of about 20 hyperthyroidism patients and more than 15 patients who later progressed to ophthalmopathy. The 100 or so discovery patients were randomly divided into training and test sets at a 7:3 ratio. In more than 5 Graves' hyperthyroidism patients, the study also compared T-cell repertoires from thyroid tissue with T-cell repertoires from blood. Once sampling was done, hyperthyroidism patients were given methimazole at a starting dose of 30 mg daily, whereas ophthalmopathy patients were given high-dose intravenous methylprednisolone. The paper describes TCR Vbeta CDR3 sequencing of 130 to 150 peripheral blood samples, made up of under 50 ophthalmopathy patients, around 73 hyperthyroidism patients and 17 progressor patients. Results and caveats for the whole study, not just this receptor: In validation, the model predicted progression to ophthalmopathy a median of approximately 6.6 months before onset, with approximately 71% sensitivity and about 72% specificity. No statistical method was used to set the sample size in advance, and investigators knew the group allocation. A 13 V-J signature model separated ophthalmopathy from stable hyperthyroidism, with roughly 88% sensitivity and just under 84% specificity in cross-validation and 80%/75% in testing. Most expanded thyroid clonotypes (frequency above 0.001) were also detected in blood, suggesting blood repertoires may reflect thyroid immune responses.

Remarks on this clonotype: There is no known antigen for this receptor. Nothing much larger sits one base from this clone, and base qualities are not available.

TCR beta CDR3 regions were amplified from RNA transcripts. The TCR CDR3 was subjected to a first round of RT-PCR using the HTBI primer set and the Qiagen OneStep RT-PCR kit. Libraries were constructed in a second round of multiplex PCR, after which size selection and purification were carried out. Sequencing of the libraries was done on an Illumina HiSeq2000 using paired-end 100 bp reads. Per the authors' processing: SOAPnuke was used to process the raw data, throwing out any read that contained adapters or uncalled bases, had a mean Phred below 15, or lacked an exact constant-primer or identifier match. High-quality paired reads were merged with COPE v1.2.5, and unique nucleotide sequences were defined as clonotypes. Clonotypes were aligned to IMGT TRBV, TRBD and TRBJ reference segments using MiTCR v1.1. The analysis was restricted to V-J combinations with a frequency above 0.0001, which together covered 98% to 99.2% of the repertoires. A TCS score was defined as the ratio between F50 (clonal expansion) and ExV (chaos), using BLOSUM62-based TCRdist between CDR3 peptides within each V-J. Welch's t-statistics and random forest reduced several hundred V-J features to 10 to 15, which were used in a naive Bayes classifier (R e1071). The public reads were quality trimmed at Q25 with fastp and then assembled into clones with MiXCR by TCRdb, keeping productive beta chains. Each entry merges the rows of one CDR3 protein and shows their most common DNA and genes. For this entry, the V and J calls and clone size follow TCRdb and not the study's own pipeline. Within this sample are hundreds of thousands of distinct CDR3 sequences, with approximately 14% of them counted one time only. About a quarter of the sample is in the top ten clones.

Hyperthyroidism patients were newly diagnosed, had a disease duration of under 2 months, and were aged 18 to 65 years. Patients with uncontrolled infections, other autoimmune diseases, pregnancy or lactation were excluded. Diagnoses were established on the basis of clinical symptoms, serum thyroxine and TRAb, thyroid ultrasound, and orbital computed tomography. For progressor patients, blood was drawn at the first diagnosis of hyperthyroidism, before any ophthalmopathy symptoms had appeared. PBMCs were separated from 10 ml of fresh peripheral blood using Ficoll-Paque density gradient centrifugation. Progressor patients were initially diagnosed with Graves' hyperthyroidism and developed ophthalmopathy during follow-up. Total RNA was extracted with Trizol reagent, and quality was checked on an Agilent 2100 Bioanalyzer. Specimen: blood. The origin of this receptor is a woman aged 18-30 years with Graves' hyperthyroidism that later progressed to Graves' ophthalmopathy.

For the CDR3, the sequence is CASSHASSTYNEQFF. The DNA sequence is given as TGTGCCAGTAGTCACGCTAGCAGTACCTACAATGAGCAGTTCTTC. Recombination connected TRBV19 to TRBJ2-1; TRBD2 is a weak D gene call, 5 bases matching. From the cysteine through the phenylalanine, the CDR3 covers 15 amino acids. The DNA shown is the 45-base CDR3, in frame from base 1. The V and J ends are trimmed by 5 bases and 2 bases, leaving 13 bases between them. As encoded in the germline V gene (reference sequence), CDR1 is LNHDA while CDR2 is SQIVND.